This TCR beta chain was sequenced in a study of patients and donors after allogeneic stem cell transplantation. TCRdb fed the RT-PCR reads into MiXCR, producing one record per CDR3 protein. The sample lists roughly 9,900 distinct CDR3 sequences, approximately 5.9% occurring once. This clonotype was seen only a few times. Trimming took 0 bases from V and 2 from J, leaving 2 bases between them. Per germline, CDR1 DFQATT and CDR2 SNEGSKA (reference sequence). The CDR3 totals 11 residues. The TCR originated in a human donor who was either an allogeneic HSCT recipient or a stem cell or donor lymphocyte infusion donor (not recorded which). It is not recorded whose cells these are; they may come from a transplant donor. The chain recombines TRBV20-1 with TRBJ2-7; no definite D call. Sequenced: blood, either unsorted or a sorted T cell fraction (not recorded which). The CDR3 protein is CSARDPYEQYF. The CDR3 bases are TGCAGTGCTAGAGATCCCTACGAGCAGTACTTC.